This T cell receptor beta chain was identified during a study of blood T cell repertoires in COVID-19. V was cut by 6 bases and J by 5 bases, with 19 bases left in between. Germline V gene sequence: CDR1 SGHVS, CDR2 FQNEAQ. The CDR3 length is 15 residues. The Seattle patients, enrolled during active infection, were followed longitudinally. Under the authors' procedure: Reference gene primer amplification gave nucleated cell count estimates. The data were produced by immunoSEQ multiplex PCR, yet TCRdb's version contains in-frame clones alone and is incomplete. D and trimming come from the DNA, and the V and J calls and clone size come from that table. The sample lists about 160,000 clones; 60% to 85% were seen once.

The source material was peripheral blood. This TCR derives from a woman aged 55-75 years with COVID-19, enrolled during active disease. V usage is TRBV7-8 and J usage is TRBJ1-1; D perhaps matches TRBD1 (6 bases). The CDR3 sequence: CASSFGRGRGTEAFF. The CDR3 DNA sequence: TGTGCCAGCAGTTTTGGGCGTGGCAGGGGAACTGAAGCTTTCTTT.